Listed here are 20 T cell receptor beta chains from one sample, sequenced in a study of cytomegalovirus exposure and HLA in healthy donors. Primers: 60 Vbeta forward and 13 Jbeta reverse. Data came from immunoSEQ multiplex PCR; TCRdb stores just in-frame clones and leaves some out. The sample lists approximately 180,000 clones, over 60% seen once, with 1.1% in the top ten. The sample comprised PBMCs. These receptors all stem from a woman in her forties in good health and CMV-seronegative.

The rearrangement links TRBV18 to TRBJ1-1; D gene ambiguous. V was clipped by 3 bases and J by 8 bases, with 13 bases between them. The CDR3 runs 13 residues. Germline V CDR1 and CDR2: KGHSH, LQKENI. In nucleotides, the CDR3 is TGTGCCAGCTCACCCCGACGGGCGGGGGAAGCTTTCTTT. As protein: CASSPRRAGEAFF. Filled out from reference TRBV18 and TRBJ1-1, the complete variable domain reads NAGVMQNPRHLVRRRGQEARLRCSPMKGHSHVYWYRQLPEEGLKFMVYLQKENIIDESGMPKERFSAEFPKEGPSILRIQQVVRGDSAAYFCASSPRRAGEAFFGQGTRLTVV.

The chain is built from TRBV25-1 and TRBJ2-1; TRBD1 agrees at 9 bases. After removal of 4 bases from V and 7 bases from J, the junction contained 8 bases not matched to a gene. The CDR3 covers 15 residues. CDR1 and CDR2 (germline): MGHDK, SYGVNS. The CDR3 sequence: CASSVLDRGKNEQFF. Here the CDR3 DNA reads TGTGCCAGCAGTGTTTTGGACAGGGGAAAGAATGAGCAGTTCTTC.

The chain links TRBV7-3 to TRBJ2-1, with 8 bases matching TRBD2. V lost 4 bases and J lost 5; bases outside the gene matches: 10. Looked up from germline, CDR1 is SGHTA and CDR2 is FQGTGA. There are 16 residues in the CDR3. CDR3 bases: TGTGCCAGCAGCTCCCCCGGGACTAGTATCCACAATGAGCAGTTCTTC. Translated: CASSSPGTSIHNEQFF.

The chain employs TRBV10-1 and TRBJ2-5; TRBD1 aligns across 11 bases. The better agreement between TRBJ2-7 and the DNA end casts doubt on the J call. Per the germline V gene, CDR1 is WNHNN and CDR2 is SYGVQD (reference sequence). This CDR3 spans 17 amino acids. For the CDR3, the DNA is TGCGCCAGCAGTCGTTTACCACCGGGACAGGGGGACTACGAGCAGTACTTC. This encodes CASSRLPPGQGDYEQYF.

This chain connects TRBV11-2 to TRBJ2-7; 9 nucleotides match TRBD2. CDR1 is SGHAT, CDR2 FQNNGV, per germline. V shed 3 bases and J 3 bases; nucleotides not matched to a gene: 3. There are 14 residues in the CDR3. Here the CDR3 reads CASSFAGGIYEQYV. The CDR3 nucleotides read TGTGCCAGCAGCTTCGCGGGAGGGATCTACGAGCAGTACGTC.

The chain has TRBV7-9 and TRBJ2-7, with TRBD1 matching over 7 bases. After removal of 1 base from V and 4 bases from J, the junction contained 7 bases not matched to a gene. Germline-derived CDR1 and CDR2 are SEHNR and FQNEAQ (reference sequence). The CDR3 has 15 amino acids. This CDR3 reads CASSLGATGKYEQYF. CDR3 nucleotide sequence: TGTGCCAGCAGCTTAGGAGCGACAGGGAAGTACGAGCAGTACTTC.

There are a few counts of this clone. The chain has TRBV4-3 and TRBJ2-3; 10 nucleotides line up with TRBD2. Losses at the gene ends were 0 bases for V and 8 bases for J; bases not matched to a gene: 14. Germline V lookup: CDR1 LGHNA, CDR2 YSLEER. The CDR3 contains 18 residues. The CDR3 reads CASSQDLKAGGGFGTQYF. The CDR3, as DNA: TGCGCCAGCAGCCAAGATCTTAAAGCGGGAGGGGGTTTCGGTACGCAGTATTTT.

This chain links TRBV5-4 with TRBJ2-7; 8 nucleotides agree with TRBD2. There are 17 residues in the CDR3. The V and J ends lost 4 bases and 4 bases, in that order; junction bases with no gene match: 16. Germline-derived CDR1 and CDR2 are SGHNT and YYREEE (reference sequence). The chain's CDR3 is CASSLVRGSGSTYEQYV. The CDR3 DNA reads TGTGCCAGCAGCCTAGTAAGAGGGAGCGGGAGTACATACGAGCAGTACGTC.

This clone was detected once. V and J are TRBV11-2 and TRBJ2-1; 11 nucleotides align to TRBD2. The V segment lost 2 bases and the J segment 2 bases; nucleotides outside the gene matches: 5. Looked up from germline, CDR1 is SGHAT and CDR2 is FQNNGV. The CDR3 is 17 residues long. CDR3 residues: CASSLRGLAATYNEQFF. The CDR3 DNA follows: TGTGCCAGCAGCTTAAGGGGACTAGCGGCCACCTACAATGAGCAGTTCTTC.

The J gene is TRBJ2-1, the V gene TRBV5-1; 9 bases are a match to TRBD2. The length of the CDR3 is 15 residues. From germline, CDR1 is SGHRS and CDR2 YFSETQ. V lost 4 bases and J lost 2; bases outside the gene matches: 4. In DNA, the CDR3 is TGCGCCAGCAGCATGACTAGCGGAACCTACAATGAGCAGTTCTTC. It encodes CASSMTSGTYNEQFF.

The chain combines TRBV6-1 with TRBJ2-7, with unresolved D. Germline lookup yields CDR1 MNHNS and CDR2 SASEGT. V dropped 4 bases and J dropped 7 bases, with 11 bases sitting between them. CDR3 size: 12 residues. In nucleotides, the CDR3 is TGTGCCAGCAGTGTAGAAGAAATTGAGCAGTACTTC. Encoded protein: CASSVEEIEQYF.

V usage is TRBV18 and J usage is TRBJ2-1; TRBD1 aligns across 7 bases. V shed 5 bases, J shed 5 bases, and the junction held 3 bases outside the gene matches. This CDR3 has 13 residues. The germline CDR1 and CDR2 sequences are KGHSH and LQKENI. The CDR3 sequence is CASSSGTDNEQFF. CDR3 in DNA: TGTGCCAGCTCATCCGGGACAGACAATGAGCAGTTCTTC.

The V and J genes are TRBV4-1 and TRBJ2-7; D might be TRBD2 (6 bases). CDR3 length: 14 amino acids. Germline-derived CDR1 and CDR2 are MGHRA and YSYEKL. Deletions cut 4 bases from V and 6 bases from J, with 16 bases between. The CDR3 here is CASSREELAAEQYV. In DNA form, the CDR3 reads TGCGCCAGCAGCCGGGAGGAACTAGCAGCCGAGCAGTACGTC.

This clone showed up just once. The CDR3 protein is CAGSGTVRGYTF. DNA for the CDR3: TGTGCCGGGTCCGGGACAGTACGTGGCTACACCTTC. This chain uses TRBV30 with TRBJ1-2, with 7 bases matching TRBD1. Germline V gives CDR1 GTSNPN, CDR2 SVGIG (reference sequence). The CDR3 contains 12 residues. V lost 8 bases and J lost 7; bases outside the gene matches: 10.

The chain links TRBV6-5 to TRBJ1-2; possibly TRBD1 for D (5 bases). V lost 0 bases, J lost 1 base, and 9 bases lay in between. The CDR3 extends over 15 amino acids. Germline CDR1 reads MNHEY; CDR2 reads SVGAGI. DNA for the CDR3: TGTGCCAGCAGTTACTCTGGGCAGGGTAACTATGGCTACACCTTC. The encoded protein is CASSYSGQGNYGYTF.

The table lists this clone with a few counts. The chain joins TRBV29-1 to TRBJ2-1; maybe TRBD1 (5 bases). This CDR3 region has 14 residues. V lost 0 bases, J lost 4 bases, and 10 bases lay in between. The germline gives CDR1 SQVTM, CDR2 ANQGSEA. As DNA, the CDR3 is TGCAGCGTTGAAGAATGGACATCTTACAATGAGCAGTTCTTC. Its translation is CSVEEWTSYNEQFF.

The chain joins TRBV27 to TRBJ2-7; 9 nucleotides match TRBD1. J lost 3 bases, V lost 6 bases, and 9 bases had no gene match. The CDR3 sequence is 15 residues long. Germline V gene data show CDR1 as MNHEY and CDR2 as SMNVEV (reference sequence). The CDR3 region is CASSPGTGISYEQYF. CDR3 DNA sequence: TGTGCCAGCAGCCCCGGGACAGGGATAAGCTACGAGCAGTACTTC.

CDR3 amino acids: CASSRPLGQGFEKLFF. The CDR3 nucleotides read TGTGCCAGCAGCAGACCCTTGGGACAGGGATTTGAAAAACTGTTTTTT. V is TRBV9 and J is TRBJ1-4; 9 bases fit TRBD1. V trimming: 4 bases; J trimming: 7 bases; junction bases outside the gene matches: 11. Germline lookup yields CDR1 SGDLS and CDR2 YYNGEE. This CDR3 comprises 16 residues. Combining the CDR3 with reference TRBV9 and TRBJ1-4 gives the whole variable domain DSGVTQTPKHLITATGQRVTLRCSPRSGDLSVYWYQQSLDQGLQFLIQYYNGEERAKGNILERFSAQQFPDLHSELNLSSLELGDSALYFCASSRPLGQGFEKLFFGSGTQLSVL.

This chain connects TRBV11-2 to TRBJ2-3, with D possibly being TRBD2 (6 bases). This CDR3 spans 15 amino acids. Germline CDR1 reads SGHAT; CDR2 reads FQNNGV. Trimming pared 7 bases from V and 0 bases from J, leaving 14 bases between. The CDR3 DNA reads TGTGCCAGCACCCCGGAAGGGACTAGCACAGATACGCAGTATTTT. This translates into CASTPEGTSTDTQYF.

V usage is TRBV30 and J usage is TRBJ1-5; 8 bases fit TRBD1. Germline V gives CDR1 GTSNPN, CDR2 SVGIG (reference sequence). V shed 2 bases, J shed 4 bases, and the junction held 1 base outside the gene matches. This CDR3 comprises 13 residues. This CDR3 reads CAWSRQGNQPQHF. CDR3 DNA sequence: TGTGCCTGGAGTCGACAGGGGAATCAGCCCCAGCATTTT.